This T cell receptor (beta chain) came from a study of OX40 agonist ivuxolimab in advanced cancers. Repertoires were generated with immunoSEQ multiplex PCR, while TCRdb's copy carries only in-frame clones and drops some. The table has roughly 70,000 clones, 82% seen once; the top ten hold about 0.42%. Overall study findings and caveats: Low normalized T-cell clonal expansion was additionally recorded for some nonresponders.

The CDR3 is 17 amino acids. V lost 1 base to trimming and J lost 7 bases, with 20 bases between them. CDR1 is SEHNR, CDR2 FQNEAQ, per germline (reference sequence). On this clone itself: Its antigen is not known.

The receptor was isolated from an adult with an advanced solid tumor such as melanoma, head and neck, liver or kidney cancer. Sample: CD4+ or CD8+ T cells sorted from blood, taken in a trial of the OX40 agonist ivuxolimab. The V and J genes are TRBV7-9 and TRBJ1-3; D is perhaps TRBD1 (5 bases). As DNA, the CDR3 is TGTGCCAGCAGCTTAGGACAGTCCCTTACTATCCGGAACACCATATATTTT. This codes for CASSLGQSLTIRNTIYF.